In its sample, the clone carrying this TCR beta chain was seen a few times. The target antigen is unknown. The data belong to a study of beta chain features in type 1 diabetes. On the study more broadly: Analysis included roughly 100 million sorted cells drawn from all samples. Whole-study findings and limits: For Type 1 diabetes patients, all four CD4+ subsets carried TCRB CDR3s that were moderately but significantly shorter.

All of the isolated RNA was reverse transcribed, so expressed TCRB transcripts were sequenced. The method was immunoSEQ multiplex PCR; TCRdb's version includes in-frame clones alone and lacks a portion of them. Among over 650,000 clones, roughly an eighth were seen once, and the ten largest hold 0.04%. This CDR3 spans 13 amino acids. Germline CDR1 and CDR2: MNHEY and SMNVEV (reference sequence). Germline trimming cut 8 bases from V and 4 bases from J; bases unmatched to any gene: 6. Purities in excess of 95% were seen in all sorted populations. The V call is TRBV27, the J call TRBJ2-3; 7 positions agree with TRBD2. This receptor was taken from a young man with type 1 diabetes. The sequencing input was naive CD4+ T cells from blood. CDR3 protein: CASALREADTQYF. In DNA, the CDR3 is TGTGCCAGCGCCTTACGGGAGGCAGATACGCAGTATTTT.